This TCR beta chain comes out of a study of blood T cell repertoires in COVID-19. The method was immunoSEQ multiplex PCR; TCRdb's version includes in-frame clones alone and lacks a portion of them. The sample consists of approximately 25,000 clones, about 70% of them appearing once. The CDR3 runs 14 residues. Germline V lookup: CDR1 MNHEY, CDR2 SVGAGI. J lost 3 bases, V lost 6 bases, and 1 base had no gene match. The sequence was collected from a man aged 45-65 years with COVID-19, enrolled during active disease. The V and J genes are TRBV6-5 and TRBJ2-7; TRBD2 matches at 14 bases. The sequenced sample was peripheral blood. CDR3 nucleotides: TGTGCCAGCAGCGGGACTAGCGGGAGCTACGAGCAGTACTTC. Protein: CASSGTSGSYEQYF.